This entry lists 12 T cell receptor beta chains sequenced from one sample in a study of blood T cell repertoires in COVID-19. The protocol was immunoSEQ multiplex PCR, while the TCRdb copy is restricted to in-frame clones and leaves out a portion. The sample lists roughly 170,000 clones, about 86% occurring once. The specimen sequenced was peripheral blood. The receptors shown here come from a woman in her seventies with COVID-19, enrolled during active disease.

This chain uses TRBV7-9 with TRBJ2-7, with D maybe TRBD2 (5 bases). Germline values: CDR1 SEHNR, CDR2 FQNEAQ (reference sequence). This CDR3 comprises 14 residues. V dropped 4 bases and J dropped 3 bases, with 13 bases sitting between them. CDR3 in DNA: TGTGCCAGCAGCTCAACGGGAATATACTACGAGCAGTACTTC. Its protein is CASSSTGIYYEQYF.

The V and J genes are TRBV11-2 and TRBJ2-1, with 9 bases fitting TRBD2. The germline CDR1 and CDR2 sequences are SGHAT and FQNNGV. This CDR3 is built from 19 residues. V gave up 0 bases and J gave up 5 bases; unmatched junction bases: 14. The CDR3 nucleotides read TGTGCCAGCAGCTTAGATTTTTCTAGGGGAGCGGGGGGTAACAATGAGCAGTTCTTC. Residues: CASSLDFSRGAGGNNEQFF.

The CDR3 bases are TGTGCCAGCAGCCCCCAAACTAGCGGGAGATCAAACGAGCAGTACTTC. This gives the protein CASSPQTSGRSNEQYF. The rearrangement links TRBV7-8 to TRBJ2-7; 11 nucleotides match TRBD2. Germline-derived CDR1 and CDR2 are SGHVS and FQNEAQ. The CDR3 is made up of 16 amino acids. With 5 bases clipped from V and 5 bases from J, the junction kept 11 bases outside the gene matches.

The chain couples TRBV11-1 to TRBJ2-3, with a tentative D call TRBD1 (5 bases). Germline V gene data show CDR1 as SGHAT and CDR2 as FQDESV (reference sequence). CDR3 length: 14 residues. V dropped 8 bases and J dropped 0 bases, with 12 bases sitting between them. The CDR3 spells CASLRTRSTDTQYF. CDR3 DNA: TGTGCCAGCCTTCGGACACGTAGCACAGATACGCAGTATTTT.

Here the CDR3 DNA reads TGTGCCAGCACTCCCGCAGGTGTTTCCTACGAGCAGTACTTC. It codes for CASTPAGVSYEQYF. The V and J genes are TRBV7-2 and TRBJ2-7; D is unresolved. The germline gives CDR1 SGHTA, CDR2 FQGNSA. V lost 7 bases and J lost 1, with 14 bases in between. There are 14 residues in the CDR3.

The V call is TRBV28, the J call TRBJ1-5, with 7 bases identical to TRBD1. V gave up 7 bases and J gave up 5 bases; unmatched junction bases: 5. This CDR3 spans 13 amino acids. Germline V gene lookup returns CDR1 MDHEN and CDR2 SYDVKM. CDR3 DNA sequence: TGTGCCAGCATTGAACAGGGGTATCAGCCCCAGCATTTT. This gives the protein CASIEQGYQPQHF.

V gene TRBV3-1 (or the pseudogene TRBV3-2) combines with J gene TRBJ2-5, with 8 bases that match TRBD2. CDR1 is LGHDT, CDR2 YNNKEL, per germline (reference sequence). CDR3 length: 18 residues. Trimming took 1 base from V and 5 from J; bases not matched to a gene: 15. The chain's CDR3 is CASSQVASGGPQVETQYF. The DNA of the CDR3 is TGTGCCAGCAGCCAAGTTGCATCGGGAGGGCCCCAGGTGGAGACCCAGTACTTC.

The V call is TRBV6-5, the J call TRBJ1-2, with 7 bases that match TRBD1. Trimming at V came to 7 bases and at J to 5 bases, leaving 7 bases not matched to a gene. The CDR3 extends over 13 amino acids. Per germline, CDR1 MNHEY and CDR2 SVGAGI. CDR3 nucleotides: TGTGCCAGCACTAGGACAGGAGAGTATGGCTACACCTTC. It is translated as CASTRTGEYGYTF.

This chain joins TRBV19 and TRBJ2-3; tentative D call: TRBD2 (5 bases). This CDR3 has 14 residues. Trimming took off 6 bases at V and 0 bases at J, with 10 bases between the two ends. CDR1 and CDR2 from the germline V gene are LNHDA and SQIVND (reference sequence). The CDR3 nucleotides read TGTGCCAGTAGAGCGGATACTAGCACAGATACGCAGTATTTT. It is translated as CASRADTSTDTQYF.

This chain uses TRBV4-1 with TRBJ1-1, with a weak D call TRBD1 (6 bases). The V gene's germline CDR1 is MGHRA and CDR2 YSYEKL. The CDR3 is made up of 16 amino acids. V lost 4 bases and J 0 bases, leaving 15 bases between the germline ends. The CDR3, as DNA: TGCGCCAGCAGCCGAGATGGACAGACAATGAACACTGAAGCTTTCTTT. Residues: CASSRDGQTMNTEAFF.

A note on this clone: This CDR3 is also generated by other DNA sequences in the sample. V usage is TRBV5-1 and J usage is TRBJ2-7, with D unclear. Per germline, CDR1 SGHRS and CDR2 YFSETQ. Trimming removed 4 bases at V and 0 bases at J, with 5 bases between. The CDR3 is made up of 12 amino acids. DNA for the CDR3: TGCGCCAGCAGCCTCGTCTCCTACGAGCAGTACTTC. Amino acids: CASSLVSYEQYF.

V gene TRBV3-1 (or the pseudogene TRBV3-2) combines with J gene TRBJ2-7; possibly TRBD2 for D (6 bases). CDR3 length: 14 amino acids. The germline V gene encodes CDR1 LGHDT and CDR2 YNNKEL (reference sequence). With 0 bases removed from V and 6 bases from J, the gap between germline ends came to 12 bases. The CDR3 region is CASSQDGGISEQYF. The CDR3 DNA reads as TGTGCCAGCAGCCAAGACGGAGGGATTTCCGAGCAGTACTTC.